One sample yielded the 18 T cell receptor beta chains listed below, sequenced in a study of T cell repertoires in aging, cancer and after chemotherapy. TRB rearrangements spanning V, D and J were amplified using mixed TRB-A/B primers. One entry per CDR3 protein results from TCRdb running MiXCR on the multiplex PCR reads. The sample has approximately 1,300 distinct CDR3 sequences, roughly 23% seen once. Amplification of TCR beta used genomic DNA extracted from peripheral blood. The specimen sequenced was blood. These receptor sequences come from a human donor with a solid tumor.

Points on this clonotype: A much larger clone differs by one base, so this may be a read error. The V call is TRBV20-1, the J call TRBJ2-5; 9 bases line up with TRBD1. V shed 7 bases, J shed 4 bases, and the junction held 10 bases outside the gene matches. Germline loops: CDR1 DFQATT, CDR2 SNEGSKA (reference sequence). The CDR3 length is 14 residues. The CDR3 loop reads CSGRDRGVVETQYF. Written as DNA, the CDR3 is TGCAGTGGAAGAGACAGGGGGGTTGTAGAGACCCAGTACTTC.

In its sample, this clonotype is medium-sized. The chain uses TRBV18 and TRBJ1-1; D not resolved. The germline V and J ends were trimmed by 1 base and 4 bases, with 10 bases remaining between them. CDR1 and CDR2 from the germline V gene are KGHSH and LQKENI. This CDR3 has 14 residues. This CDR3 is CASSPQGRSTEAFF. The CDR3 DNA reads as TGTGCCAGCTCACCACAAGGACGGTCCACTGAAGCTTTCTTT.

This clonotype is categorized as medium-sized. This rearrangement joins TRBV12-3 or TRBV12-4 to TRBJ1-3; D is ambiguous. V dropped 1 base and J dropped 3 bases, with 4 bases sitting between them. This CDR3 comprises 13 residues. This chain's CDR3 is CASSLGDGNTIYF. DNA for the CDR3: TGTGCCAGCAGTTTAGGCGATGGAAACACCATATATTTT.

This clonotype is medium-sized within its sample. The V call is TRBV5-6, the J call TRBJ1-6, with TRBD1 identical over 8 bases. The CDR3 covers 13 residues. CDR1 and CDR2 (germline): SGHDT, YYEEEE. V shed 5 bases and J 9 bases; nucleotides not matched to a gene: 4. CDR3 residues: CASRQDRVSPLHF. CDR3 nucleotides: TGTGCCAGCAGGCAGGACAGGGTTTCACCCCTCCACTTT.

The chain employs TRBV20-1 and TRBJ2-7; TRBD1 agrees at 9 bases. Trimming took 8 bases from V and 1 from J; bases not matched to a gene: 12. Germline assignment: CDR1 DFQATT and CDR2 SNEGSKA (reference sequence). The CDR3 totals 15 residues. The CDR3 DNA reads TGCAGTCCTGACCCGCGGACAGGGGATTCCTACGAGCAGTACTTC. Encoded protein: CSPDPRTGDSYEQYF.

This clonotype is classed as large. The chain links TRBV5-6 to TRBJ2-7; 10 positions agree with TRBD1. The ends lost 4 bases at V and 2 bases at J; junction bases unmatched: 6. This CDR3 is built from 15 residues. The V gene's germline CDR1 is SGHDT and CDR2 YYEEEE. The CDR3 sequence: CASSDAGTGAYEQYF. The CDR3 nucleotides are TGTGCCAGCAGCGATGCCGGGACAGGGGCCTACGAGCAGTACTTC.

The chain combines TRBV7-9 with TRBJ2-3; 7 bases align to TRBD2. The V segment lost 1 base and the J segment 0 bases; nucleotides outside the gene matches: 7. From germline, CDR1 is SEHNR and CDR2 FQNEAQ (reference sequence). The length of the CDR3 is 17 residues. The CDR3 nucleotides are TGTGCCAGCAGCTTAGGGGGGACTATATCTAGCACAGATACGCAGTATTTT. Its translation: CASSLGGTISSTDTQYF.

The rearrangement joins TRBV12-3 or TRBV12-4 to TRBJ2-5, with 13 nucleotides matching TRBD2. The CDR3 extends over 16 amino acids. V was clipped by 3 bases and J by 2 bases; unmatched bases: 3. The CDR3: CASSLGTSGAQETQYF. CDR3 nucleotides: TGTGCCAGCAGTTTGGGGACTAGCGGGGCACAAGAGACCCAGTACTTC.

By frequency in the sample, this clonotype is medium-sized. J is TRBJ2-1 and V is TRBV6-2 or TRBV6-3, with D unclear. The CDR3 covers 11 residues. Looked up from germline, CDR1 is MNHEY and CDR2 is SVGEGT. Deletions cut 2 bases from V and 8 bases from J, with 4 bases between. CDR3: CASSYGDEQFF. CDR3 sequence (DNA): TGTGCCAGCAGTTACGGGGATGAGCAGTTCTTC.

This clonotype is medium-sized by share. V is TRBV7-9 and J is TRBJ2-7; 11 bases agree with TRBD1. The CDR3 has 13 residues. V was pared by 3 bases and J by 6 bases, with 1 base of the junction left unmatched. The germline gives CDR1 SEHNR, CDR2 FQNEAQ (reference sequence). The DNA for the CDR3 is TGTGCCAGCAGCTTGGACAGGGGGCGCGAGCAGTACTTC. It encodes CASSLDRGREQYF.

The chain carries TRBV10-3 and TRBJ1-5; D not resolved. The CDR3 contains 13 residues. Germline loops: CDR1 ENHRY, CDR2 SYGVKD. Trimming shortened V by 6 bases and J by 5 bases, and 11 bases separated the two germline ends. This chain's CDR3 is CAISPLEDQPQHF. DNA for the CDR3: TGTGCCATCAGCCCGCTGGAGGATCAGCCCCAGCATTTT.

By share of the sample, this clonotype is medium-sized. This rearrangement joins TRBV19 to TRBJ1-5; TRBD1 might be the D (6 bases). V was pared by 3 bases and J by 4 bases, with 16 bases between. The CDR3 covers 16 residues. Germline V gene sequence: CDR1 LNHDA, CDR2 SQIVND (reference sequence). The CDR3 bases are TGTGCCAGTAGTATCGCGGGGGCAAGAGGAAATCAGCCCCAGCATTTT. Its translation is CASSIAGARGNQPQHF.

The chain carries TRBV19 and TRBJ2-5; TRBD1 agrees at 10 bases. Trimming at V came to 3 bases and at J to 4 bases, leaving 2 bases not matched to a gene. Germline loops: CDR1 LNHDA, CDR2 SQIVND (reference sequence). CDR3 length: 14 residues. CDR3 in DNA: TGTGCCAGTAGTATCGGACAGGGGGGAGAGACCCAGTACTTC. Residues: CASSIGQGGETQYF.

This clonotype was observed a handful of times. The J gene is TRBJ2-1, the V gene TRBV7-9; 10 nucleotides align to TRBD2. This CDR3 region has 15 residues. The V and J ends lost 2 bases and 7 bases, in that order; junction bases with no gene match: 5. The germline gives CDR1 SEHNR, CDR2 FQNEAQ (reference sequence). In nucleotides, the CDR3 is TGTGCCAGCAGCTTACTAGCGGGGGCCCAGAATGAGCAGTTCTTC. It yields the protein CASSLLAGAQNEQFF.

This clonotype has just a few counts. The chain carries TRBV10-2 and TRBJ1-6, with a possible D match to TRBD1 (5 bases). CDR3 length: 15 residues. V lost 0 bases and J 9 bases, leaving 12 bases between the germline ends. Germline V lookup: CDR1 WSHSY, CDR2 SAAADI. CDR3 DNA: TGCGCCAGCAGTGAGTCCCTGGGGCAAAGTTCACCCCTCCACTTT. Residues: CASSESLGQSSPLHF.

The chain couples TRBV30 to TRBJ2-7; D not resolved. Germline V CDR1 and CDR2: GTSNPN, SVGIG (reference sequence). V dropped 2 bases and J dropped 5 bases, with 16 bases sitting between them. CDR3 size: 14 residues. The CDR3 spells CAWSLAMGPNEQYF. In nucleotides, the CDR3 is TGTGCCTGGAGTCTTGCCATGGGCCCCAACGAGCAGTACTTC.

This clonotype is deemed large. The chain has TRBV6-5 and TRBJ2-1; TRBD1 agrees at 8 bases. The CDR3 has 14 residues. Germline values: CDR1 MNHEY, CDR2 SVGAGI. V was pared by 2 bases and J by 8 bases, with 5 bases of the junction left unmatched. The CDR3 protein is CASSYRTGFDEQFF. The DNA of the CDR3 is TGTGCCAGCAGTTACAGGACAGGGTTCGATGAGCAGTTCTTC.

This clonotype occurred a few times. The chain is built from TRBV5-4 and TRBJ2-1, with D tentatively TRBD1 (5 bases). Trimming took 4 bases from V and 7 from J, leaving 18 bases between them. CDR3 size: 15 residues. The germline V gene has CDR1 SGHNT and CDR2 YYREEE (reference sequence). The CDR3 bases are TGTGCCAGCAGCCGCCCCGGTTCAGGGATGAATGAGCAGTTCTTC. This sequence encodes CASSRPGSGMNEQFF.